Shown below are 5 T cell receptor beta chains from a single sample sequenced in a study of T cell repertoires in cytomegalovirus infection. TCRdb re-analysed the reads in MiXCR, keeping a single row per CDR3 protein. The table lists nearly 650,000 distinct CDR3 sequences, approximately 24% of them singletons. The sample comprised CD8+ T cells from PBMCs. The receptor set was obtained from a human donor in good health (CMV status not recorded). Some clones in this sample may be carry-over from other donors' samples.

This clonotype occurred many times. CDR3: CASSRGTGADGYTF. In nucleotides, the CDR3 is TGCGCCAGCAGCCGAGGGACAGGGGCTGATGGCTACACCTTC. V is TRBV4-3 and J is TRBJ1-2, with 10 bases lining up with TRBD1. The CDR3 runs 14 residues. Germline loops: CDR1 LGHNA, CDR2 YSLEER. V dropped 4 bases and J dropped 6; count of bases not matched to a gene: 5.

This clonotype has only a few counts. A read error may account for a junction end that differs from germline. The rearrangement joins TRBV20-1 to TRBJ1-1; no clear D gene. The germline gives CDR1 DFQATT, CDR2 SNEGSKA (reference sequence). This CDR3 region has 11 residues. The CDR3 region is CSARDSTGAFF. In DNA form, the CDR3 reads TGCAGTGCTAGAGATAGCACTGGAGCTTTCTTT.

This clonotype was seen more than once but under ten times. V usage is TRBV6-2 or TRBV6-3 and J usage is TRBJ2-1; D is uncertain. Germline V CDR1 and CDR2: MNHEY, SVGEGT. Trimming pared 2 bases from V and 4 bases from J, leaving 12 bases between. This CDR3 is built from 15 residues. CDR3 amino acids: CASSYPPMTYNEQFF. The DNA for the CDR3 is TGTGCCAGCAGTTACCCACCTATGACATACAATGAGCAGTTCTTC.

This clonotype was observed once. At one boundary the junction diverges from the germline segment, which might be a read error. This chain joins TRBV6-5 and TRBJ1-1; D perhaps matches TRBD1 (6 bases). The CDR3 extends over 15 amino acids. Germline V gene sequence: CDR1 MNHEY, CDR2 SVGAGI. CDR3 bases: TGTGCCAACAGTTTGGTAGGGGGAGGGAACACTGAAGCTTTCTTT. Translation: CANSLVGGGNTEAFF.

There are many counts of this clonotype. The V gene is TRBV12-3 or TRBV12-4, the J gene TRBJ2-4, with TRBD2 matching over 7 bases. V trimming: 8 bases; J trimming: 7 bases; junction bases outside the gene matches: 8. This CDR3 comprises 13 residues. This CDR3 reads CASYGGGPNIQYF. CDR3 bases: TGTGCCAGCTATGGCGGGGGTCCGAACATTCAGTACTTC.